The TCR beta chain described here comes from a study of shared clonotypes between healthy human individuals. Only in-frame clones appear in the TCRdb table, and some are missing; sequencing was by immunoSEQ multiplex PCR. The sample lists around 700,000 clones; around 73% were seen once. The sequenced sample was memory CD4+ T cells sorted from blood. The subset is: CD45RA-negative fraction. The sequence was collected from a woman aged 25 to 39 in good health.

The chain's CDR3 is CASSEDRSRPQHF. In DNA, the CDR3 is TGTGCCAGCAGTGAAGACAGAAGCCGGCCCCAGCATTTT. The chain has TRBV6-1 and TRBJ1-5; D gene unclear. The CDR3 contains 13 residues. The germline V and J ends were trimmed by 1 base and 9 bases, with 10 bases remaining between them. CDR1 and CDR2 (germline): MNHNS, SASEGT.